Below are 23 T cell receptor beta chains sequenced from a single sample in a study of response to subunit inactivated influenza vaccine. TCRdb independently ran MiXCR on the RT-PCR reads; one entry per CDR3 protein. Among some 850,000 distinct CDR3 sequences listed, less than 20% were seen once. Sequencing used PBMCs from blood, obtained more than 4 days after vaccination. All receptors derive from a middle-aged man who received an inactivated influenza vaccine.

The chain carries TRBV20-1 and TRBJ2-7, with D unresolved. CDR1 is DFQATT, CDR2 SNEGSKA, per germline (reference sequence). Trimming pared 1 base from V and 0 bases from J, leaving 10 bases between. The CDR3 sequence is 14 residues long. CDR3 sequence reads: CSARALGGSYEQYF. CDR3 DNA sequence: TGCAGTGCTAGAGCCCTCGGCGGCTCCTACGAGCAGTACTTC.

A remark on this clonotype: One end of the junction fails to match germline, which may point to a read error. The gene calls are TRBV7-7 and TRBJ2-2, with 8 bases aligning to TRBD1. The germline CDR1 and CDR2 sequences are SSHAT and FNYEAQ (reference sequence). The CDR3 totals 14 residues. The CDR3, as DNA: TGTGCCAGCAGCTTAGGTGATAAGACAGGGGTGCTGTTTTTT. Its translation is CASSLGDKTGVLFF.

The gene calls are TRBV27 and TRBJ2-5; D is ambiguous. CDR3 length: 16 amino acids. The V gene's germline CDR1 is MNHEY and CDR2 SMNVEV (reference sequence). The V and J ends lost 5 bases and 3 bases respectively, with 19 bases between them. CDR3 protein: CASSHYLGVRKETQYF. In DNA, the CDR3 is TGTGCCAGCAGTCACTACTTAGGCGTAAGGAAAGAGACCCAGTACTTC.

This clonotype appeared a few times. CDR3 DNA sequence: TGTGCCAGCAGCTTAGAGGCGGGGGGTTCACCCCTCCACTTT. Translated: CASSLEAGGSPLHF. V usage is TRBV7-2 and J usage is TRBJ1-6, with a weak D call TRBD1 (5 bases). The germline V gene encodes CDR1 SGHTA and CDR2 FQGNSA. The CDR3 is 14 residues long. V was clipped by 1 base and J by 9 bases, with 10 bases between them.

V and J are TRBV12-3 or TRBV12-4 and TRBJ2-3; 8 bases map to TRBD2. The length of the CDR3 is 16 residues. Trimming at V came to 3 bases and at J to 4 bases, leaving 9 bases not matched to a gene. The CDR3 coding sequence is TGTGCCAGCAGTTTTACGGGGGGGCCATACGCAGATACGCAGTATTTT. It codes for CASSFTGGPYADTQYF.

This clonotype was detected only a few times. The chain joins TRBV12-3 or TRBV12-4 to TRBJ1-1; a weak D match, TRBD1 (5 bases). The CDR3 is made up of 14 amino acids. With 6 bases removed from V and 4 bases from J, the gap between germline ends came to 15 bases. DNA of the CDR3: TGTGCCAGCAGAATTCAGGGTTCCAGCACTGAAGCTTTCTTT. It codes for CASRIQGSSTEAFF.

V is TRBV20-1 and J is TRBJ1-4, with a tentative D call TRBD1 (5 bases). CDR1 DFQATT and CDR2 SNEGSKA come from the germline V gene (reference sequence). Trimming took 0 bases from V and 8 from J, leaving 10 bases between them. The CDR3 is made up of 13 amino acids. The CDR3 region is CSAREGRGEKLFF. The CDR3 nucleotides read TGCAGTGCTAGAGAGGGGCGGGGGGAAAAACTGTTTTTT.

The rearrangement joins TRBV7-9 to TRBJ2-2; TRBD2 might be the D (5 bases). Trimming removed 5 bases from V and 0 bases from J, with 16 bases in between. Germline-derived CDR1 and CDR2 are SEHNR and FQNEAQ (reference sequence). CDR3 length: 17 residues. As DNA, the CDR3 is TGTGCCAGCAGCCAATATGCGGGTTTCTCGAACACCGGGGAGCTGTTTTTT. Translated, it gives CASSQYAGFSNTGELFF.

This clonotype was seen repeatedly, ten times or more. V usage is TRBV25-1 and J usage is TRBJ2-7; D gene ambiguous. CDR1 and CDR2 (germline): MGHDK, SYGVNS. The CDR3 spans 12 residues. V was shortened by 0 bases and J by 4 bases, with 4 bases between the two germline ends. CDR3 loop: CASSEYGYEQYF. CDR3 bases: TGTGCCAGCAGTGAATACGGTTACGAGCAGTACTTC.

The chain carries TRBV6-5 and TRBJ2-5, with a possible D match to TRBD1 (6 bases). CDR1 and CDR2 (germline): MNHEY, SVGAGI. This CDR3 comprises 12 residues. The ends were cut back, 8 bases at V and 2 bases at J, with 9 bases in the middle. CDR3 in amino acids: CASGTTQETQYF. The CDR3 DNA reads TGTGCCAGCGGGACAACACAAGAGACCCAGTACTTC.

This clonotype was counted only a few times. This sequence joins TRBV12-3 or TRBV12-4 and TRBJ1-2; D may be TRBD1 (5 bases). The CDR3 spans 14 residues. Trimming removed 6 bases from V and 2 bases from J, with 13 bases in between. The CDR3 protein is CASSRTRGNYGYTF. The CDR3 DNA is TGTGCCAGCAGCCGAACGCGGGGGAACTATGGCTACACCTTC.

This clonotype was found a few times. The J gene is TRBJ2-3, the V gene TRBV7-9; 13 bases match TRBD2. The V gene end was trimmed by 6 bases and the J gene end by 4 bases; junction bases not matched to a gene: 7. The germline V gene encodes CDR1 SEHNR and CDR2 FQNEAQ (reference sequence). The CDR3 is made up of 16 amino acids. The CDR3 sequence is CASRPTSGGAADTQYF. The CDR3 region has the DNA TGTGCCAGCAGACCCACTAGCGGGGGGGCCGCAGATACGCAGTATTTT.

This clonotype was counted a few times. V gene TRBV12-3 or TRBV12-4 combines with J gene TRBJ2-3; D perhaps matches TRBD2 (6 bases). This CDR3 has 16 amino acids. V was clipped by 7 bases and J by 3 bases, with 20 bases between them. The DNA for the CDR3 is TGTGCCAGCACCTTGGAGGAGGGCCTGGGGACAGATACGCAGTATTTT. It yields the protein CASTLEEGLGTDTQYF.

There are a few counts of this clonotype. CDR3 DNA sequence: TGTGCCAGCAGCCAAGATGGGATGGGACAGGGGGTTGGTGAGCAGTTCTTC. Translating gives CASSQDGMGQGVGEQFF. The rearrangement uses TRBV14 and TRBJ2-1; 11 bases are a match to TRBD1. The J segment lost 9 bases and the V segment lost 0 bases, leaving 10 bases of the junction unmatched. The germline V gene encodes CDR1 SGHDN and CDR2 FVKESK. CDR3 length: 17 residues. Drawing the rest from reference TRBV14 and TRBJ2-1, the complete variable domain is EAGVTQFPSHSVIEKGQTVTLRCDPISGHDNLYWYRRVMGKEIKFLLHFVKESKQDESGMPNNRFLAERTGGTYSTLKVQPAELEDSGVYFCASSQDGMGQGVGEQFFGPGTRLTVL.

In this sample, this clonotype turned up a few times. As DNA, the CDR3 is TGCAGTGCACCACAGGGGGGAAGCAATCAGCCCCAGCATTTT. Translation gives CSAPQGGSNQPQHF. This rearrangement joins TRBV20-1 to TRBJ1-5; 8 positions match TRBD1. The CDR3 covers 14 residues. V trimming: 6 bases; J trimming: 1 base; junction bases outside the gene matches: 5. From germline, CDR1 is DFQATT and CDR2 SNEGSKA (reference sequence).

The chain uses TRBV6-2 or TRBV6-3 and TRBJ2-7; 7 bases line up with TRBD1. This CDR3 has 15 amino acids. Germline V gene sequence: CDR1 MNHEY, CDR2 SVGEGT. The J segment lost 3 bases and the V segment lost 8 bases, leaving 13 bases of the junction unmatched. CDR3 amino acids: CASGDRKWPFYEQYF. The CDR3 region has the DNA TGTGCCAGCGGGGACAGAAAGTGGCCTTTCTACGAGCAGTACTTC.

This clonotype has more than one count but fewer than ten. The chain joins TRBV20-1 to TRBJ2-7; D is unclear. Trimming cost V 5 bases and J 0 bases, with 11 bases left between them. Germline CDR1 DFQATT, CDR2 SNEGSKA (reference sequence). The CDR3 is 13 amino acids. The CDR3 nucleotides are TGCAGTGCTTCGCTGACCACCTCCTACGAGCAGTACTTC. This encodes CSASLTTSYEQYF.

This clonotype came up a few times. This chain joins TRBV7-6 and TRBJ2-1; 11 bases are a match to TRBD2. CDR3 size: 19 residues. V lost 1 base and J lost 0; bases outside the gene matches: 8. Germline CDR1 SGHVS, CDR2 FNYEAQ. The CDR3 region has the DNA TGTGCCAGCAGCTTAGAGGTTAGCGGGGGGGCAGGCTCCTACAATGAGCAGTTCTTC. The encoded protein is CASSLEVSGGAGSYNEQFF.

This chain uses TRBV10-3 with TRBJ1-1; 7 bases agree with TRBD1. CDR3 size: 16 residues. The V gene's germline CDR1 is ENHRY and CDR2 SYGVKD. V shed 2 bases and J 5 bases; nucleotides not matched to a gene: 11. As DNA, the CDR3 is TGTGCCATCAGTGAGCCCCTGTTTCAGGGGGGAACTGAAGCTTTCTTT. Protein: CAISEPLFQGGTEAFF.

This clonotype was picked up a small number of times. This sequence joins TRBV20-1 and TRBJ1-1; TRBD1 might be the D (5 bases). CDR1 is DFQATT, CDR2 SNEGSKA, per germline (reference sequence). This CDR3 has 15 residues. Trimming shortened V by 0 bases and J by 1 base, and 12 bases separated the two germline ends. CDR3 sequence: CSAREPGARNTEAFF. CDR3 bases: TGCAGTGCTAGAGAGCCCGGGGCAAGGAACACTGAAGCTTTCTTT.

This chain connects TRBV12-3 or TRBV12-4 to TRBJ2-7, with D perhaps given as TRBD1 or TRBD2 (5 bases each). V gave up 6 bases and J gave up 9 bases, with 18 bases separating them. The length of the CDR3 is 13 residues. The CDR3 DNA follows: TGTGCCAGCAGGAAGGGACGGAGCGAGGGGCAGTACTTC. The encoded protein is CASRKGRSEGQYF.

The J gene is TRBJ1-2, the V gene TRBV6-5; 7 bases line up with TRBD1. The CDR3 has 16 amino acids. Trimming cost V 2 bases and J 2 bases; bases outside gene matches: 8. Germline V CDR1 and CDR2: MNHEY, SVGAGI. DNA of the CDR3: TGTGCCAGCAGTTACGCTCGAGGGGGCGGAAACTATGGCTACACCTTC. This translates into CASSYARGGGNYGYTF.

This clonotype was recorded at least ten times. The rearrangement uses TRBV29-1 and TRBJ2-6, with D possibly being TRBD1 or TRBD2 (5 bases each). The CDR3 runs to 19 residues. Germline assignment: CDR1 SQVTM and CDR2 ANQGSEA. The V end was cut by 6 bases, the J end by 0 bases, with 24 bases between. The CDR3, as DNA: TGCAGCGTCCTAATCCGGGACGGACGACGTGACTCTGGGGCCAACGTCCTGACTTTC. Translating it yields CSVLIRDGRRDSGANVLTF.